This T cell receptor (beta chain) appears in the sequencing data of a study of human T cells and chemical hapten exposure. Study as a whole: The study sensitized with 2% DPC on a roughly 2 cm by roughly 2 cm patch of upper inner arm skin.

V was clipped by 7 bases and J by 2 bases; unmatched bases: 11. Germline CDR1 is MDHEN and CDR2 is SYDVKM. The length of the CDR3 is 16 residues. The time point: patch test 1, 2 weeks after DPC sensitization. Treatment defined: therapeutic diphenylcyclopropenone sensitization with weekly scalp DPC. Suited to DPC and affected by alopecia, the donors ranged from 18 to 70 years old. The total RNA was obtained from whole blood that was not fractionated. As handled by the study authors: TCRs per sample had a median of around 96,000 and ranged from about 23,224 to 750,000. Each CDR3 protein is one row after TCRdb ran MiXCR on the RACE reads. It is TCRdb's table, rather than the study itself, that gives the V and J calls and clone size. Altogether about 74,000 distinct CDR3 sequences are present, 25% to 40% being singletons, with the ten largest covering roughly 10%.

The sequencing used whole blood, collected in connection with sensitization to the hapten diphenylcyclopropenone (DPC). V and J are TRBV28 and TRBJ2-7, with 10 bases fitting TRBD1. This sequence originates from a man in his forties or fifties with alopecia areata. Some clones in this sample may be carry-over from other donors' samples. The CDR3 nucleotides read TGTGCCAGCATGACAGCGGGACAGGGGATTCCCTACGAGCAGTACTTC. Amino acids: CASMTAGQGIPYEQYF.